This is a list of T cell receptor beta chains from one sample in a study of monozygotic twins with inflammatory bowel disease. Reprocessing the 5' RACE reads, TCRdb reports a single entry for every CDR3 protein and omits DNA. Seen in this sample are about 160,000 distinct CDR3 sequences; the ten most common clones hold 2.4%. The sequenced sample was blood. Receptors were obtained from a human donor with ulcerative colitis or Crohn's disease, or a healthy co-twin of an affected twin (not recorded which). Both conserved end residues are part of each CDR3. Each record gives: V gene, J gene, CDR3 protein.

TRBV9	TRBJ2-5	CASSQDPLYQETQYF
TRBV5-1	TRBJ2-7	CASSSTLRNYEQYF
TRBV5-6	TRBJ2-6	CASSLQGGKGPPLSGANVLTF
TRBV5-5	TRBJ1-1	CASSLEPREGTEAFF
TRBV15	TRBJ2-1	CATSRPGLAGSEFDEQFF
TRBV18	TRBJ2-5	CASSPDGGAQYF
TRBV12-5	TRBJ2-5	CASGLPGTSGITPQETQYF
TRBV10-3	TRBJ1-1	CAIRLRDPNTEAFF
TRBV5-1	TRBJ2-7	CASSANTGVPYEQYF
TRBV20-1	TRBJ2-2	CSARGYSMDRTNTGELFF
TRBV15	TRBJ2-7	CATSRENIEQYF
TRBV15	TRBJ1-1	CATSRDPTGGTEAFF
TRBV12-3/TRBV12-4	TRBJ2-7	CASSYRAGGYEQYF
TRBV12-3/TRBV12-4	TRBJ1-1	CASNKQGNTEAFF
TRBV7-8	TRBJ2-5	CASIPKARGSRSGETQYF
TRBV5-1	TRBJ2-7	CASSLEAQTYEQYF